This paragraph reports one T cell receptor beta chain. Its antigen is unknown. Primers included in the PCR were 60 Vbeta and 13 Jbeta primers. This table comes from immunoSEQ multiplex PCR, and its TCRdb copy is limited to in-frame clones, with some not included. Of 160,000 or so clones listed, less than 85% are singletons. Trimming took 6 bases from V and 0 from J, leaving 13 bases between them. CDR3 length equals 15 residues. Germline V gives CDR1 SGHTA, CDR2 FQGNSA. This entry is derived from a study of cytomegalovirus exposure and HLA in healthy donors. Study results and limitations: In an earlier analysis, in approximately 570 donors, most V segments appeared productive either ~90% or ~30% of the time.

Sequenced: PBMCs. This chain joins TRBV7-2 and TRBJ2-3, with D perhaps TRBD2 (5 bases). The clonotype comes from a woman aged 50 to 60 in good health and CMV-seropositive. CDR3 sequence (DNA): TGTGCCAGCAGACCACCGGGAATTAGCACAGATACGCAGTATTTT. Its protein product is CASRPPGISTDTQYF.